The 30 T cell receptor beta chains reported below all come from one sample, sequenced in a study of metastatic and nonmetastatic thyroid tumors. Prior to thyroid surgery, none of the patients had received any treatment. MiXCR was used by TCRdb to re-call the PCR reads. The sample holds about 30,000 clones; roughly 4.2% are singletons and the top ten take over 20%. Specimen: blood. Receptor source: a female donor with papillary thyroid cancer or a benign thyroid nodule (not recorded which). Some clones in this sample may be carry-over from other donors' samples.

This clone appeared many times. The chain links TRBV9 to TRBJ2-1, with 8 bases that match TRBD2. The J segment lost 2 bases and the V segment lost 3 bases, leaving 10 bases of the junction unmatched. CDR3 length equals 17 residues. Germline lookup yields CDR1 SGDLS and CDR2 YYNGEE. The CDR3 sequence is CASSATSALVAYNEQFF. The CDR3 bases are TGTGCCAGCAGCGCGACTAGCGCCCTCGTGGCCTACAATGAGCAGTTCTTC.

This clone appeared a few times. The V gene is TRBV12-5, the J gene TRBJ2-1; D unclear. The germline V gene encodes CDR1 LGHNT and CDR2 FRNRAP. This CDR3 is built from 13 residues. Trimming cost V 2 bases and J 12 bases, with 14 bases left between them. The CDR3 nucleotides read TGTGCTAGTGGTTTGACACGAGGAACTGGGCAGTTCTTC. Translation: CASGLTRGTGQFF.

The J gene is TRBJ2-1, the V gene TRBV28; the match to TRBD2 covers 9 bases. CDR1 is MDHEN and CDR2 is SYDVKM in the germline V gene. This CDR3 has 15 amino acids. The trim removed 2 bases at V and 4 bases at J, leaving 3 bases unmatched. The CDR3 DNA follows: TGTGCCAGCAGTTTAGCTAGCGGGATTTACAATGAGCAGTTCTTC. It yields the protein CASSLASGIYNEQFF.

This clone was seen at least ten times. The chain carries TRBV6-1 and TRBJ1-1; 11 positions match TRBD1. Germline CDR1 and CDR2: MNHNS and SASEGT. V was pared by 6 bases and J by 4 bases, with 4 bases of the junction left unmatched. The CDR3 spans 14 residues. Written as DNA, the CDR3 is TGTGCCAGCAGGAGGACAGGGGGCTCCACTGAAGCTTTCTTT. The encoded protein is CASRRTGGSTEAFF.

This clone was seen many times. CDR3 loop: CATGRSEETQYF. CDR3 DNA sequence: TGTGCCACCGGACGGAGTGAGGAGACCCAGTACTTC. The chain links TRBV28 to TRBJ2-5, with D hard to call. This CDR3 spans 12 amino acids. Germline V gene lookup returns CDR1 MDHEN and CDR2 SYDVKM. Between the trimmed V and J ends, which lost 10 bases and 5 bases, there was a span of 14 bases.

This clone was observed a few times. The rearrangement joins TRBV4-1 to TRBJ2-7, with 11 bases that match TRBD2. With 3 bases clipped from V and 7 bases from J, the junction kept 23 bases outside the gene matches. The CDR3 is made up of 20 amino acids. CDR1 is MGHRA and CDR2 is YSYEKL in the germline V gene. CDR3 protein: CASSQQFCSGGASSVCEQYF. The CDR3 DNA reads TGCGCCAGCAGCCAGCAGTTTTGTAGCGGGGGGGCCTCTTCGGTATGTGAGCAGTACTTC.

As for this clone: Possible read error: a much larger clone is one base away. The V and J genes are TRBV7-8 and TRBJ2-6; D gene uncertain. Germline V lookup: CDR1 SGHVS, CDR2 FQNEAQ. This CDR3 spans 18 amino acids. Trimming removed 3 bases at V and 1 base at J, with 16 bases between. The CDR3: CASSFERVIISGANVLTF. CDR3 bases: TGTGCCAGCAGCTTTGAAAGGGTGATCATTTCTGGGGCCAACGTCCTGACTTTC.

This chain connects TRBV28 to TRBJ2-7, with D unresolved. This CDR3 region has 12 residues. Germline V gene lookup returns CDR1 MDHEN and CDR2 SYDVKM. V lost 3 bases and J lost 5, with 8 bases in between. The CDR3 coding sequence is TGTGCCAGCAGTTTTCAGGATAACGAGCAGTACTTC. Translated: CASSFQDNEQYF.

This clone has more than one count but fewer than ten. V usage is TRBV19 and J usage is TRBJ2-3; D remains unclear. Trimming removed 2 bases from V and 2 bases from J, with 14 bases in between. Germline CDR1 and CDR2: LNHDA and SQIVND (reference sequence). This CDR3 contains 16 residues. The CDR3 loop reads CASSILTPTHTDTQYF. DNA for the CDR3: TGTGCCAGTAGTATACTTACTCCTACCCACACAGATACGCAGTATTTT.

This clone has a count of ten or more. In nucleotides, the CDR3 is TGTGCCAGCTCGGGCCGTTCCTATAATTCACCCCTCCACTTT. This codes for CASSGRSYNSPLHF. V usage is TRBV12-3 or TRBV12-4 and J usage is TRBJ1-6; D is ambiguous. V shed 8 bases and J shed 1 base, with 9 bases lying between them. This CDR3 contains 14 residues.

This clone is medium-sized (0.01 to 0.1%) by share. The V and J genes are TRBV6-1 and TRBJ2-1; TRBD2 matches 9 bases. Per the germline V gene, CDR1 is MNHNS and CDR2 is SASEGT. The CDR3 length is 15 residues. V trimming: 6 bases; J trimming: 4 bases; junction bases outside the gene matches: 7. The CDR3 DNA is TGTGCCAGCAGGTTCCCGGGACTAGCATACAATGAGCAGTTCTTC. It codes for CASRFPGLAYNEQFF.

This clone was observed a handful of times. V usage is TRBV27 and J usage is TRBJ1-5; D uncertain. CDR1 and CDR2 (germline): MNHEY, SMNVEV (reference sequence). The V end was cut by 5 bases, the J end by 0 bases, with 14 bases between. The CDR3 extends over 16 amino acids. The CDR3 nucleotides read TGTGCCAGCAGTAATCCGTCAGCATATAGCAATCAGCCCCAGCATTTT. The encoded protein is CASSNPSAYSNQPQHF.

This clone was observed many times. This CDR3 reads CASSVALTSYEQYF. The CDR3 DNA reads as TGTGCCAGCAGCGTAGCTCTGACTAGTTACGAGCAGTACTTC. The chain combines TRBV9 with TRBJ2-7; D might be TRBD2 (6 bases). CDR3 length: 14 residues. Germline loops: CDR1 SGDLS, CDR2 YYNGEE. Trimming took 0 bases from V and 4 from J, leaving 11 bases between them.

By its share, this clone is medium-sized. This chain connects TRBV28 to TRBJ2-7; 9 bases are a match to TRBD2. Trimming cost V 1 base and J 3 bases; bases outside gene matches: 7. Per germline, CDR1 MDHEN and CDR2 SYDVKM. The CDR3 is 16 amino acids. The CDR3 loop reads CASSLYSGGTLYEQYF. CDR3 bases: TGTGCCAGCAGTTTATATAGCGGGGGAACACTCTACGAGCAGTACTTC.

This clone has at least ten counts. The chain couples TRBV10-3 to TRBJ2-7, with TRBD1 identical over 9 bases. V was pared by 8 bases and J by 3 bases, with 2 bases of the junction left unmatched. Per germline, CDR1 ENHRY and CDR2 SYGVKD. The CDR3 covers 12 residues. CDR3 DNA: TGTGCCATCCGGGACAGGGACTACGAGCAGTACTTC. Amino acid sequence: CAIRDRDYEQYF.

The V gene is TRBV6-1, the J gene TRBJ2-2; 9 bases match TRBD2. V lost 7 bases, J lost 5 bases, and 8 bases stayed unmatched. Germline V CDR1 and CDR2: MNHNS, SASEGT. This CDR3 is built from 15 residues. DNA for the CDR3: TGTGCCAGCACTAGCGGGGACTTTTTGACCGGGGAGCTGTTTTTT. Translation gives CASTSGDFLTGELFF.

Comment on this clone: The junction differs from germline at one of its ends, possibly a read error. The CDR3 nucleotides read TGTGCCAGTAGCTTTACTAACTACAGGGCTAGGGCCAACGTCCTGACTTTC. Translation gives CASSFTNYRARANVLTF. V gene TRBV7-9 combines with J gene TRBJ2-6, with D possibly TRBD1 on 6 matching bases. The germline gives CDR1 SEHNR, CDR2 FQNEAQ (reference sequence). CDR3 length equals 17 residues.

The gene calls are TRBV28 and TRBJ1-1; D possibly corresponds to TRBD1 (5 bases). V lost 6 bases and J lost 1, with 9 bases in between. The germline V gene has CDR1 MDHEN and CDR2 SYDVKM. The length of the CDR3 is 13 residues. The CDR3: CASRWGGNTEAFF. The CDR3 DNA reads TGTGCCAGCAGGTGGGGGGGGAACACTGAAGCTTTCTTT.

This clone appeared many times. The chain links TRBV20-1 to TRBJ1-5; 9 bases line up with TRBD1. J was trimmed by 7 bases and V by 3 bases; bases with no gene match: 4. CDR3 length equals 13 residues. In germline, CDR1 is DFQATT, CDR2 SNEGSKA (reference sequence). CDR3 amino acids: CSASTGGGQPQHF. CDR3 DNA sequence: TGCAGTGCTAGTACAGGGGGCGGGCAGCCCCAGCATTTT.

This rearrangement joins TRBV6-2 or TRBV6-3 to TRBJ2-2; D not certain. Germline V lookup: CDR1 MNHEY, CDR2 SVGEGT. The CDR3 totals 13 residues. The V gene lost 7 bases and the J gene lost 4 bases, with 10 bases spanning the gap. The CDR3: CASMRSGTGELFF. The CDR3 coding sequence is TGTGCCAGCATGCGATCGGGCACCGGGGAGCTGTTTTTT.

The genes are TRBV30 and TRBJ1-6; the D is unclear. Between the trimmed V and J ends, which lost 0 bases and 7 bases, there was a span of 7 bases. Germline V lookup: CDR1 GTSNPN, CDR2 SVGIG (reference sequence). The CDR3 is made up of 13 amino acids. The CDR3 protein is CAWSVGDNSPLHF. The CDR3 nucleotides are TGTGCCTGGAGTGTGGGCGACAATTCACCCCTCCACTTT.

This clone was found a few times. The rearrangement links TRBV27 to TRBJ2-2, with no clear D. The V and J ends lost 6 bases and 6 bases respectively, with 17 bases between them. This CDR3 has 15 residues. CDR1 and CDR2 from the germline V gene are MNHEY and SMNVEV (reference sequence). This chain's CDR3 is CASSPLPLGSGELFF. For the CDR3, the DNA is TGTGCCAGCAGCCCCCTACCCCTGGGGTCCGGGGAGCTGTTTTTT.

This clone was seen a handful of times. The chain links TRBV28 to TRBJ2-7; TRBD1 matches 7 bases. The CDR3 spans 15 residues. The germline CDR1 and CDR2 sequences are MDHEN and SYDVKM. V lost 2 bases, J lost 1 base, and 5 bases stayed unmatched. The CDR3 loop reads CASSLTGDKSYEQYF. CDR3 bases: TGTGCCAGCAGTTTAACAGGGGATAAATCCTACGAGCAGTACTTC.

This clone came up many times. This sequence joins TRBV5-1 and TRBJ1-1, with 9 bases aligning to TRBD1. The germline V gene encodes CDR1 SGHRS and CDR2 YFSETQ. With 2 bases clipped from V and 6 bases from J, the junction kept 8 bases outside the gene matches. This CDR3 has 15 amino acids. The CDR3 DNA reads as TGCGCCAGCAGCTTACTGACAGGGGGGCAGGCTGAAGCTTTCTTT. This codes for CASSLLTGGQAEAFF.

This clone has at least ten counts. A junction end diverges from the germline sequence, so it may reflect a read error. The genes are TRBV10-1 and TRBJ2-7, with unresolved D. The CDR3 is made up of 10 amino acids. Germline V gene sequence: CDR1 WNHNN, CDR2 SYGVQD (reference sequence). CDR3 sequence reads: CASSEGLKEF. In DNA form, the CDR3 reads TGCGCCAGCAGTGAAGGGCTAAAAGAGTTC.

About this clone: Germline and junction disagree at one end, which may indicate a read error. The chain carries TRBV7-2 and TRBJ2-2; 10 nucleotides line up with TRBD2. The CDR3 length is 13 residues. Germline CDR1 and CDR2: SGHTA and FQGNSA. The CDR3 sequence: CAGGSGRSVELFF. The CDR3 nucleotides are TGCGCAGGGGGTAGCGGGAGGTCCGTGGAGCTGTTTTTT.

This clone turned up a few times. This chain joins TRBV27 and TRBJ1-5, with D possibly being TRBD1 (5 bases). V was cut by 3 bases and J by 4 bases, with 13 bases left in between. The CDR3 covers 15 residues. Germline lookup yields CDR1 MNHEY and CDR2 SMNVEV (reference sequence). DNA for the CDR3: TGTGCCAGCAGTTTTCTTACAGGCGAAAATCAGCCCCAGCATTTT. It codes for CASSFLTGENQPQHF.

The chain is built from TRBV7-6 and TRBJ2-3; TRBD2 agrees at 10 bases. Germline CDR1 and CDR2: SGHVS and FNYEAQ. The V segment lost 10 bases and the J segment 5 bases; nucleotides outside the gene matches: 9. This CDR3 spans 14 amino acids. The CDR3 region is CAISLAGGLDTQYF. In DNA, the CDR3 is TGTGCCATCAGTTTAGCGGGAGGATTAGATACGCAGTATTTT.

This clone is large (0.1 to 1%) by share. The chain combines TRBV28 with TRBJ1-2, with D perhaps TRBD1 (5 bases). The CDR3 sequence is 13 residues long. Between the trimmed V and J ends, which lost 6 bases and 8 bases, there was a span of 16 bases. Germline-derived CDR1 and CDR2 are MDHEN and SYDVKM. The CDR3 reads CASRGGDGLGYTF. DNA of the CDR3: TGTGCCAGCAGGGGTGGGGACGGGCTGGGCTACACCTTC.

In this sample, this clone turned up many times. The chain couples TRBV7-9 to TRBJ2-1; no clear D gene. CDR1 and CDR2 from the germline V gene are SEHNR and FQNEAQ (reference sequence). V gave up 1 base and J gave up 7 bases, with 11 bases separating them. CDR3 length: 14 residues. In nucleotides, the CDR3 is TGTGCCAGCAGCTTAGGGGTGGCTGGGAATGAGCAGTTCTTC. It specifies CASSLGVAGNEQFF.